What follows is one T cell receptor beta chain and its context. Assay: immunoSEQ multiplex PCR; the TCRdb copy retains only in-frame clones and omits some. The table shows under 75,000 clones, with about 89% occurring only once. In germline, CDR1 is LNHDA, CDR2 SQIVND (reference sequence). Trimming removed 2 bases from V and 4 bases from J; junction bases left unmatched: 5. The CDR3 has 17 residues. These data belong to a study of OX40 agonist ivuxolimab in advanced cancers. The chain carries TRBV19 and TRBJ2-5; 15 positions match TRBD2. The sequences come from CD4+ or CD8+ T cells sorted from blood, collected in a trial of the OX40 agonist ivuxolimab. The source is an adult with an advanced solid tumor such as melanoma, head and neck, liver or kidney cancer. The CDR3 DNA sequence: TGTGCCAGTAGTATAAGGGGGACTAGCGGGGGGTCAGAGACCCAGTACTTC. Its protein product is CASSIRGTSGGSETQYF.